A selection of T cell receptor beta chains follows, all from one sample in a study of early T cells in non-severe SARS-CoV-2 infection. TCRdb reprocessed the 5' RACE reads with MiXCR, giving one entry per CDR3 protein. This sample has some 66,000 distinct CDR3 sequences, with 13% found just once. The sample comprised whole blood. These receptors came from an adult who was a healthcare worker with PCR-confirmed SARS-CoV-2 infection or an uninfected control (not recorded which). The CDR3 runs from the conserved cysteine through the conserved F or W. A D gene is named only where the DNA matches it firmly. Not every row has a clone size; where given, it reads once, few, many or a size class.

CDR3 DNA	CDR3 protein	V gene	D gene	clone size	J gene
TGTGCCAGCAGTGAGCGGGACGCGAGCTCCTACGAGCAGTACTTC	CASSERDASSYEQYF	TRBV6-1	NA	NA	TRBJ2-7
TGTGCCAGCAGTCTAGGGACAGGAAACACCATATATTTT	CASSLGTGNTIYF	TRBV12-3/TRBV12-4	NA	NA	TRBJ1-3
TGTGCCAGTAGTATACCGGAGGAAATACAAGAGACCCAGTACTTC	CASSIPEEIQETQYF	TRBV19	NA	many	TRBJ2-5
TGTGCCAGTAGTCCTCTACTAGCGGAGGGAGGGCAGTACTTC	CASSPLLAEGGQYF	TRBV19	TRBD2	many	TRBJ2-7
TGCGCCAGCAGTTTAAGGACTAGCGGGGCCTACAATGAGCAGTTCTTC	CASSLRTSGAYNEQFF	TRBV5-1	TRBD2	many	TRBJ2-1
TGCAGCGACGGCTACACCGAGGGGGAAGTGGGCAATGAGCAGTTCTTC	CSDGYTEGEVGNEQFF	TRBV29-1	NA	many	TRBJ2-1
TGTGCCAGCAGCTTCCGAGGGAACACTGAAGCTTTCTTT	CASSFRGNTEAFF	TRBV7-9	NA	NA	TRBJ1-1
TGTGCCAGCAGCTTTGTCTACGAGCAGTACTTC	CASSFVYEQYF	TRBV11-2	NA	few	TRBJ2-7
TGCGCCAGCAGCCACGGACAGGGTTGGGTAAATTCACCCCTCCACTTT	CASSHGQGWVNSPLHF	TRBV5-1	TRBD1	many	TRBJ1-6
TGTGCCAGCCGTGAGAGGACAAGCACAGATACGCAGTATTTT	CASRERTSTDTQYF	TRBV3-1	NA	many	TRBJ2-3
TGTGCCAGCAGGCCCAGCGGGGCAGGCAAAGAGACCCAGTACTTC	CASRPSGAGKETQYF	TRBV7-9	TRBD2	many	TRBJ2-5
TGTGCCACCAGTAACACAGGGGGGCAGGATGGCTACACCTTC	CATSNTGGQDGYTF	TRBV11-2	TRBD1	many	TRBJ1-2
TGTGCCAGCAGTTTTCGGACAGGGGAGACCTACGAGCAGTACTTC	CASSFRTGETYEQYF	TRBV12-3/TRBV12-4	TRBD1	many	TRBJ2-7
TGTGCCAGCAGCCTCCTAGCGGGAGGCACAGATACGCAGTATTTT	CASSLLAGGTDTQYF	TRBV7-9	TRBD2	many	TRBJ2-3
TGCGCCAGCAGCCAAGAAGGCCTAGCGGACAATGAGCAGTTCTTC	CASSQEGLADNEQFF	TRBV4-1	TRBD2	few	TRBJ2-1
TGTGCCCGCCGCCCAGGGGGTGCCGGGGAGCTGTTTTTT	CARRPGGAGELFF	TRBV6-5	TRBD1	many	TRBJ2-2
TGTGCCACCTCGCCGTCGGGGTGGGATCAGCCCCAGCATTTT	CATSPSGWDQPQHF	TRBV24-1	NA	many	TRBJ1-5
TGTGCCAGCACTGACAGCAGGGGGGACCAGCCCCAGCATTTT	CASTDSRGDQPQHF	TRBV12-3/TRBV12-4	TRBD1	many	TRBJ1-5
TGCAGTGCTCTCAGGGTGGGCAATGAGCAGTTCTTC	CSALRVGNEQFF	TRBV20-1	NA	few	TRBJ2-1
TGCGCCAGCAGCCAAGAGCAGAATTACAATGAGCAGTTCTTC	CASSQEQNYNEQFF	TRBV4-3	NA	few	TRBJ2-1
TGTGCCAGCAGGAAGCGGGACAGAGACACAGATACGCAGTATTTT	CASRKRDRDTDTQYF	TRBV2	NA	NA	TRBJ2-3
TGTGCCAGCAGCCGGACAGGGTACGGATATGGCTACACCTTC	CASSRTGYGYGYTF	TRBV5-8	TRBD1	NA	TRBJ1-2
TGTGCCAGCAGTAGTCTAGCGGGGGGCACAGATACGCAGTATTTT	CASSSLAGGTDTQYF	TRBV6-1	TRBD2	NA	TRBJ2-3
TGTGCCAGCAGCGAGGGACTAGCCTACAATGAGCAGTTCTTC	CASSEGLAYNEQFF	TRBV9	TRBD2	many	TRBJ2-1
TGTGCCAGCAGACTACAGATTTGGAGGGCCACTGAAGCTTTCTTT	CASRLQIWRATEAFF	TRBV11-2	NA	few	TRBJ1-1
TGCAGCGCCGTTCAGGGGGCCCAAAAATACAATGAGCAGTTCTTC	CSAVQGAQKYNEQFF	TRBV29-1	TRBD1	many	TRBJ2-1
TGTGCCAGTCGTCGTTTGCACGGGGACACTGAAGCTTTCTTT	CASRRLHGDTEAFF	TRBV2	NA	NA	TRBJ1-1
TGTGCCAGCAGTTACTCCGGGGCGGGGGGGCCCCCAGATACGCAGTATTTT	CASSYSGAGGPPDTQYF	TRBV6-5	TRBD2	many	TRBJ2-3
TGTGCCAGCAGTCGCGGGGCCATGAACACCGGGGAGCTGTTTTTT	CASSRGAMNTGELFF	TRBV6-6	NA	NA	TRBJ2-2
TGTGCCAGCAGCTTAGAAGGTAGCAATCAGCCCCAGCATTTT	CASSLEGSNQPQHF	TRBV7-9	NA	NA	TRBJ1-5
TGTGCCAGCAGTCATTCAAGCTCCTACGAGCAGTACTTC	CASSHSSSYEQYF	TRBV12-3/TRBV12-4	NA	few	TRBJ2-7
TGCGCCAGCAGCCAAAGGGGAAGTAGCGGGAGCACAGATACGCAGTATTTT	CASSQRGSSGSTDTQYF	TRBV4-1	TRBD2	few	TRBJ2-3
TGCAGCGTTGAAGAGGTTACAGGGAGGGGCTACACCTTC	CSVEEVTGRGYTF	TRBV29-1	NA	NA	TRBJ1-2
TGTGCCAGCAGCTTAGATAGTCACAGGGCAGGGGAGCAGTACTTC	CASSLDSHRAGEQYF	TRBV11-2	NA	many	TRBJ2-7
TGCAGTGCTAGGATGGGACTCAACTATGGCTACACCTTC	CSARMGLNYGYTF	TRBV20-1	NA	many	TRBJ1-2
TGTGCCAGCAGCTTAGAGCGCGCAGATACGCAGTATTTT	CASSLERADTQYF	TRBV7-2	NA	NA	TRBJ2-3
TGTGCCAGCAGTTTAATGGGGCGGGAAGGCTACACCTTC	CASSLMGREGYTF	TRBV27	NA	NA	TRBJ1-2
TGTGCCAGCAGGGCTGGGACTTCGGACTATGGCTACACCTTC	CASRAGTSDYGYTF	TRBV7-8	NA	many	TRBJ1-2
TGCGCCACCTCTGGAGACAGATACAATGAGCAGTTCTTC	CATSGDRYNEQFF	TRBV4-1	NA	NA	TRBJ2-1
TGTGCCAGCAGCCAAGCCGGGGCCGATAAGCAGTATTTT	CASSQAGADKQYF	TRBV14	NA	NA	TRBJ2-3
TGTGCCACCGGGGACAGCGGGATGATCTATGGCTACACCTTC	CATGDSGMIYGYTF	TRBV10-3	TRBD1	few	TRBJ1-2
TGTGCCAGCAGCGTCACAGGGGTCTCCTACGAGCAGTACTTC	CASSVTGVSYEQYF	TRBV11-3	TRBD1	NA	TRBJ2-7